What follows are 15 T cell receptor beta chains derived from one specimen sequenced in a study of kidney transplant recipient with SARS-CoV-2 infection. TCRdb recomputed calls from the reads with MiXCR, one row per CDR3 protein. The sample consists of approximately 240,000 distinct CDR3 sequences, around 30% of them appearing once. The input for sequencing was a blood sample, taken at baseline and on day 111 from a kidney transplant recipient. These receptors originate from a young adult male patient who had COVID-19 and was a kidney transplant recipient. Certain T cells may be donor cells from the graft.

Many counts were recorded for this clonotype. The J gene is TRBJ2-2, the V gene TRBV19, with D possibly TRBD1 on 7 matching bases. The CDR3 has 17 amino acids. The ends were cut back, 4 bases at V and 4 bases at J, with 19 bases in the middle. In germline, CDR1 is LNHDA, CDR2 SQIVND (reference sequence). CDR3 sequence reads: CASSRGTVQGGTGELFF. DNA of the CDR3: TGTGCCAGTAGTAGGGGGACAGTGCAGGGGGGCACCGGGGAGCTGTTTTTT. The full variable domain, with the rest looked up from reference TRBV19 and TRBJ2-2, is DGGITQSPKYLFRKEGQNVTLSCEQNLNHDAMYWYRQDPGQGLRLIYYSQIVNDFQKGDIAEGYSVSREKKESFPLTVTSAQKNPTAFYLCASSRGTVQGGTGELFFGEGSRLTVL.

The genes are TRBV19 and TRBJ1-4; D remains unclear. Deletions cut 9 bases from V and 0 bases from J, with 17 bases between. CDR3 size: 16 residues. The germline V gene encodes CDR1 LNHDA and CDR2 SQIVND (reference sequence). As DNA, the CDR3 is TGTGCCAGAATACCGAGGACTGTTGCAACTAATGAAAAACTGTTTTTT. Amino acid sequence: CARIPRTVATNEKLFF.

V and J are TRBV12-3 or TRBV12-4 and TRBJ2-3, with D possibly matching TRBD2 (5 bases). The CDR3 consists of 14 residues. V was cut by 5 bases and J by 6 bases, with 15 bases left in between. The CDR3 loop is CASSKTISRDTQYF. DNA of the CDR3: TGTGCCAGCAGTAAGACTATCTCCCGGGATACGCAGTATTTT.

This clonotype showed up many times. The CDR3: CASSRGASYEQYF. The CDR3 DNA is TGTGCCAGCAGCCGGGGGGCCTCCTACGAGCAGTACTTC. V is TRBV11-3 and J is TRBJ2-7, with D possibly TRBD2 on 7 matching bases. V was pared by 5 bases and J by 0 bases, with 8 bases between. The CDR3 length is 13 residues. Germline V gene lookup returns CDR1 SGHNT and CDR2 YENEEA.

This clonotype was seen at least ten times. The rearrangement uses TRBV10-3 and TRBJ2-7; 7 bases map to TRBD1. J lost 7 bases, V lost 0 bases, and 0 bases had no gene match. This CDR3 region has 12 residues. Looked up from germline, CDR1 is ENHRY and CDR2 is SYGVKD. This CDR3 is CAISESQGEQYF. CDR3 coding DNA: TGTGCCATCAGTGAGTCACAGGGGGAGCAGTACTTC.

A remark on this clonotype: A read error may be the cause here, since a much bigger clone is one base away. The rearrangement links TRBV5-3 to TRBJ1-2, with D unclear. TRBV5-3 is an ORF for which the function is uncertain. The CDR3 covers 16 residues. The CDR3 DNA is TGTGCCAGAGAGGAAGTAGTGGTGAGAAAGACCTATGGCTGCACCTTC. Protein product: CAREEVVVRKTYGCTF.

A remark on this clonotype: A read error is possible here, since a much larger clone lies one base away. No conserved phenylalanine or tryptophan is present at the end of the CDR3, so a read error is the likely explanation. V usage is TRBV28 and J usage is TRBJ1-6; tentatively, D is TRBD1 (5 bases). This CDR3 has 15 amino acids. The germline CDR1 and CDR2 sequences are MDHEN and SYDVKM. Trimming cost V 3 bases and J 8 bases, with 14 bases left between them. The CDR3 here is CASSLPGTGDSPLHL. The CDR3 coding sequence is TGTGCCAGCAGTTTGCCGGGCACAGGAGATTCACCCCTCCACCTT.

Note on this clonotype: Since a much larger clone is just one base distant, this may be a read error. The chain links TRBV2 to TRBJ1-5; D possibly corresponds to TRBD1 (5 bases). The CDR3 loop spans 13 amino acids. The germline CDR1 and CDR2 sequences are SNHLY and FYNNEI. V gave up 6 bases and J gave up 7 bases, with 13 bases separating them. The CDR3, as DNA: TGTGCCAGCAGGGGGGACGTCGGCCAGCCCCAGCATTTT. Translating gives CASRGDVGQPQHF.

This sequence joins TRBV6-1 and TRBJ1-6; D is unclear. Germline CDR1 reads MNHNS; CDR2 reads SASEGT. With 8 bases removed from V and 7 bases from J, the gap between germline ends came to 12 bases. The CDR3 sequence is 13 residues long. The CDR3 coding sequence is TGTGCCAGCGCCCGGGATTCGAATTCACCCCTCCACTTT. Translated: CASARDSNSPLHF.

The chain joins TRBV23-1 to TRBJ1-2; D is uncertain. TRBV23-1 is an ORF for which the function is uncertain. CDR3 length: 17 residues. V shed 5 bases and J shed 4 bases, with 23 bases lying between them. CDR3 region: CASSIREPRRKTYGYTF. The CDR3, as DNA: TGCGCCAGCAGTATAAGAGAGCCACGCAGAAAGACCTATGGCTACACCTTC.

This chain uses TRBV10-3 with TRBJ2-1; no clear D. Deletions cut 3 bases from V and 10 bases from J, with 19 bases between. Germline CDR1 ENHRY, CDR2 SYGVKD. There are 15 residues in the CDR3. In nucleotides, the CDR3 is TGTGCCATCAGTGACCCGTTTGTAGGGATGGAGGAGCAGTTCTTC. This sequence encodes CAISDPFVGMEEQFF.

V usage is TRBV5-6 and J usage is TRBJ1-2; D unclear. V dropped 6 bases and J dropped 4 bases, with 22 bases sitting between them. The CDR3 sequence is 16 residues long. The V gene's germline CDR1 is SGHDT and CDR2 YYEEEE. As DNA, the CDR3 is TGTGCCAGCAATAGAAGCAATAGTCGAAAGACCTATGGCTACACCTTC. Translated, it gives CASNRSNSRKTYGYTF.

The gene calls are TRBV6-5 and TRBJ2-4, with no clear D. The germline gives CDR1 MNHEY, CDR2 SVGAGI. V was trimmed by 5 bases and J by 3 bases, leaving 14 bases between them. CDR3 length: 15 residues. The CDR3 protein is CASSRAVLGKNIQYF. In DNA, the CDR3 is TGTGCCAGCAGTCGGGCAGTGCTGGGCAAAAACATTCAGTACTTC.

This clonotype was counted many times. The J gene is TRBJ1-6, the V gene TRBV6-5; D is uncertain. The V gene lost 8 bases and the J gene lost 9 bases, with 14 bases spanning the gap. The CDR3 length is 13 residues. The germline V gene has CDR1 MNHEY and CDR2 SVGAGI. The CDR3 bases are TGTGCCAGCCGCGACGACCCTATTTCACCCCTCCACTTT. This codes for CASRDDPISPLHF.

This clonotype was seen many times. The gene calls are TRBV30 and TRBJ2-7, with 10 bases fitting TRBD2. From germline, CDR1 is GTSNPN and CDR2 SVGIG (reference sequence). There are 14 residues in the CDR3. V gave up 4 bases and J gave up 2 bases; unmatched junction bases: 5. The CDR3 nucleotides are TGTGCCTGGAATAGCGGGAGGTCTACCTACGAGCAGTACTTC. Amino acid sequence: CAWNSGRSTYEQYF.